The T cell receptor beta chain under discussion was sequenced for a study of cytomegalovirus exposure and HLA in healthy donors. About the study: Genotyping of roughly 400 donors showed that about 83% belonged to the Caucasian-associated ancestry cluster. Study results and limitations: Some TCR beta chains (about 180 of them) were listed as cytomegalovirus-associated. Presence/absence analyses rested on an assumption that sequencing depth was roughly uniform across donors.

In the PCR, 60 Vbeta and 13 Jbeta primers were used. Sequencing used immunoSEQ multiplex PCR; TCRdb keeps in-frame clones, though not all of them. The table shows fewer than 250,000 clones, with 80% to 90% occurring only once. The CDR3 extends over 14 amino acids. Per the germline V gene, CDR1 is SGDLS and CDR2 is YYNGEE. The V end was cut by 0 bases, the J end by 3 bases, with 7 bases between. To note about this clone: Its antigen is currently unknown.

The source is a man aged 40-49 years in good health and CMV-seropositive. The chain has TRBV9 and TRBJ1-5; D gene uncertain. The sequencing sample was made of PBMCs. CDR3 residues: CASSVGQVNQPQHF. Here the CDR3 DNA reads TGTGCCAGCAGCGTAGGGCAGGTCAATCAGCCCCAGCATTTT.